These T cell receptor beta chains were read from a single sample in a study of post-analysis software for immune sequencing data. In TCRdb, the PCR reads were re-called with MiXCR into one record per CDR3 protein. The data show around 250,000 distinct CDR3 sequences, 35% to 45% seen once. Sequencing was done on a sample of blood. The receptors originated from a girl under 18 with multiple sclerosis. Both conserved end residues are part of each CDR3. Each record gives: V gene, J gene, D gene, clone size, CDR3 protein, CDR3 DNA. D genes are given only for firm matches. The listing skips clone size in some rows; elsewhere it reads once, few, many or a size class.

v_call: TRBV20-1; j_call: TRBJ2-3; d_call: TRBD2; clone_size: many; cdr3_aa: CSARPGLATDTQYF; cdr3_nt: TGCAGTGCTAGACCGGGACTAGCGACAGATACGCAGTATTTT
v_call: TRBV5-1; j_call: TRBJ2-7; d_call: NA; clone_size: NA; cdr3_aa: CASSTLGTSYEQYF; cdr3_nt: TGCGCCAGCAGCACCCTAGGGACTTCCTACGAGCAGTACTTC
v_call: TRBV9; j_call: TRBJ1-2; d_call: NA; clone_size: many; cdr3_aa: CASSLRGEFGYTF; cdr3_nt: TGTGCCAGCAGCCTACGAGGGGAATTTGGCTACACCTTC
v_call: TRBV11-2; j_call: TRBJ2-1; d_call: NA; clone_size: NA; cdr3_aa: CASSPHTWNEQFF; cdr3_nt: TGTGCCAGCAGCCCGCACACTTGGAATGAGCAGTTCTTC
v_call: TRBV12-3/TRBV12-4; j_call: TRBJ2-7; d_call: NA; clone_size: NA; cdr3_aa: CASSFTAFGNEQYF; cdr3_nt: TGTGCCAGCAGTTTCACAGCCTTCGGGAATGAGCAGTACTTC
v_call: TRBV12-3/TRBV12-4; j_call: TRBJ1-5; d_call: NA; clone_size: few; cdr3_aa: CASSLSGRAQHF; cdr3_nt: TGTGCCAGCAGTTTATCTGGTAGGGCCCAGCATTTT
v_call: TRBV5-1; j_call: TRBJ2-1; d_call: TRBD2; clone_size: few; cdr3_aa: CASSRRTGTSGEARFF; cdr3_nt: TGCGCCAGCAGCCGACGGACCGGGACTAGCGGGGAGGCTCGGTTCTTC
v_call: TRBV14; j_call: TRBJ1-6; d_call: NA; clone_size: many; cdr3_aa: CASSLGEWVEPNSPLHF; cdr3_nt: TGTGCCAGCAGCCTCGGAGAATGGGTGGAACCTAATTCACCCCTCCACTTT
v_call: TRBV14; j_call: TRBJ1-1; d_call: TRBD1; clone_size: few; cdr3_aa: CASSRDRLNTEAFF; cdr3_nt: TGTGCCAGCAGCCGGGACAGATTGAACACTGAAGCTTTCTTT
v_call: TRBV7-2; j_call: TRBJ1-1; d_call: NA; clone_size: many; cdr3_aa: CASSFSANTEAFF; cdr3_nt: TGTGCCAGCAGCTTCAGTGCGAACACTGAAGCTTTCTTT
v_call: TRBV27; j_call: TRBJ2-6; d_call: TRBD1; clone_size: NA; cdr3_aa: CASSLRQGYASGANVLTF; cdr3_nt: TGTGCCAGCAGTTTACGACAGGGATACGCCTCTGGGGCCAACGTCCTGACTTTC
v_call: TRBV20-1; j_call: TRBJ2-5; d_call: NA; clone_size: NA; cdr3_aa: CSARVRETQYF; cdr3_nt: TGCAGTGCGCGAGTGCGAGAGACCCAGTACTTC
v_call: TRBV6-4; j_call: TRBJ2-1; d_call: TRBD2; clone_size: many; cdr3_aa: CASSDSSLADYNEQFF; cdr3_nt: TGTGCCAGCAGTGACTCGAGTCTAGCGGATTACAATGAGCAGTTCTTC
v_call: TRBV4-2; j_call: TRBJ2-1; d_call: TRBD2; clone_size: many; cdr3_aa: CASSQSGLAGAVTYNEQFF; cdr3_nt: TGTGCCAGCAGCCAGTCAGGACTAGCGGGAGCCGTAACCTACAATGAGCAGTTCTTC
v_call: TRBV12-3/TRBV12-4; j_call: TRBJ2-2; d_call: NA; clone_size: few; cdr3_aa: CASSLYSRNTGELFF; cdr3_nt: TGTGCCAGCAGTTTGTACAGTCGGAACACCGGGGAGCTGTTTTTT
v_call: TRBV4-1; j_call: TRBJ2-1; d_call: TRBD2; clone_size: many; cdr3_aa: CASSQGTSGGYNEQFF; cdr3_nt: TGCGCCAGCAGCCAAGGGACTAGCGGGGGCTACAATGAGCAGTTCTTC
v_call: TRBV5-1; j_call: TRBJ1-5; d_call: NA; clone_size: many; cdr3_aa: CASSPHGAGNQPQHF; cdr3_nt: TGCGCCAGCAGCCCCCACGGGGCAGGGAATCAGCCCCAGCATTTT
v_call: TRBV3-1; j_call: TRBJ2-1; d_call: NA; clone_size: few; cdr3_aa: CASSQVGFNGQFF; cdr3_nt: TGTGCCAGCAGCCAAGTAGGGTTCAATGGGCAGTTCTTC
v_call: TRBV12-3/TRBV12-4; j_call: TRBJ2-1; d_call: TRBD2; clone_size: few; cdr3_aa: CASTSQRSGFLTSGRANEQFF; cdr3_nt: TGTGCCAGCACCTCCCAGAGGTCGGGGTTTCTGACTAGCGGGAGGGCCAATGAGCAGTTCTTC
v_call: TRBV20-1; j_call: TRBJ1-5; d_call: TRBD1; clone_size: many; cdr3_aa: CSARSSGQTNQPQHF; cdr3_nt: TGCAGTGCTAGATCGTCGGGACAGACAAATCAGCCCCAGCATTTT
v_call: TRBV3-1; j_call: TRBJ1-2; d_call: TRBD1; clone_size: many; cdr3_aa: CASSPLGGGGGYTF; cdr3_nt: TGTGCCAGCAGCCCCCTCGGAGGGGGCGGTGGCTACACCTTC
v_call: TRBV5-6; j_call: TRBJ1-5; d_call: NA; clone_size: NA; cdr3_aa: CASSSQSRDQPQHF; cdr3_nt: TGTGCCAGCAGCTCCCAATCCAGGGATCAGCCCCAGCATTTT
v_call: TRBV25-1; j_call: TRBJ2-1; d_call: TRBD2; clone_size: many; cdr3_aa: CASTQRGTSGGIKNEQFF; cdr3_nt: TGTGCCAGCACTCAGCGTGGGACTAGCGGGGGGATAAAGAATGAGCAGTTCTTC
v_call: TRBV5-6; j_call: TRBJ2-6; d_call: NA; clone_size: many; cdr3_aa: CASSLRQFGANVLTF; cdr3_nt: TGTGCCAGCAGCTTGAGGCAATTTGGGGCCAACGTCCTGACTTTC
v_call: TRBV28; j_call: TRBJ2-1; d_call: NA; clone_size: many; cdr3_aa: CASSPSTGYQVGEQFF; cdr3_nt: TGTGCCAGCAGCCCATCCACAGGGTATCAGGTCGGGGAGCAGTTCTTC
v_call: TRBV18; j_call: TRBJ2-2; d_call: NA; clone_size: NA; cdr3_aa: CASSPTTVTLNTGELFF; cdr3_nt: TGTGCCAGCTCACCAACGACCGTTACGCTGAACACCGGGGAGCTGTTTTTT
v_call: TRBV7-9; j_call: TRBJ1-5; d_call: NA; clone_size: few; cdr3_aa: CASSQAGDSNQPQHF; cdr3_nt: TGTGCCAGCAGCCAAGCAGGGGATAGCAATCAGCCCCAGCATTTT
v_call: TRBV7-3; j_call: TRBJ1-1; d_call: TRBD1; clone_size: NA; cdr3_aa: CASSLSSGQGEAFF; cdr3_nt: TGTGCCAGCAGCTTAAGTTCGGGACAGGGTGAAGCTTTCTTT
v_call: TRBV6-6; j_call: TRBJ2-5; d_call: NA; clone_size: NA; cdr3_aa: CASSCSGVQYF; cdr3_nt: TGTGCCAGCAGTTGCTCGGGCGTGCAGTACTTC
v_call: TRBV20-1; j_call: TRBJ1-1; d_call: NA; clone_size: NA; cdr3_aa: CSASESPVNTEAFF; cdr3_nt: TGCAGTGCTAGTGAGTCTCCTGTGAACACTGAAGCTTTCTTT
v_call: TRBV10-2; j_call: TRBJ1-1; d_call: NA; clone_size: NA; cdr3_aa: CASLQGKNTEAFF; cdr3_nt: TGCGCCAGCCTACAGGGTAAGAACACTGAAGCTTTCTTT
v_call: TRBV20-1; j_call: TRBJ2-2; d_call: NA; clone_size: many; cdr3_aa: CSASGGNTGELFF; cdr3_nt: TGCAGTGCTAGCGGGGGGAACACCGGGGAGCTGTTTTTT
v_call: TRBV5-5; j_call: TRBJ2-1; d_call: NA; clone_size: many; cdr3_aa: CASSLAPSGRGEQFF; cdr3_nt: TGTGCCAGCAGCTTGGCTCCCTCAGGTAGAGGTGAGCAGTTCTTC
v_call: TRBV12-3/TRBV12-4; j_call: TRBJ2-3; d_call: TRBD2; clone_size: NA; cdr3_aa: CATNVLAGGGDTQYF; cdr3_nt: TGTGCCACCAATGTACTAGCGGGAGGGGGAGATACGCAGTATTTT
v_call: TRBV6-1; j_call: TRBJ2-3; d_call: TRBD2; clone_size: NA; cdr3_aa: CASSEALAGGSTDTQYF; cdr3_nt: TGTGCCAGCAGTGAAGCGCTAGCGGGAGGGAGCACAGATACGCAGTATTTT
v_call: TRBV6-6; j_call: TRBJ2-3; d_call: NA; clone_size: NA; cdr3_aa: CATTGLDTQYF; cdr3_nt: TGTGCCACTACAGGGTTGGATACGCAGTATTTT
v_call: TRBV6-1; j_call: TRBJ2-6; d_call: NA; clone_size: NA; cdr3_aa: CASIGVVQTGSGANVLTF; cdr3_nt: TGTGCCAGCATTGGCGTGGTACAAACGGGCTCTGGGGCCAACGTCCTGACTTTC
v_call: TRBV7-2; j_call: TRBJ2-3; d_call: NA; clone_size: NA; cdr3_aa: CASSFPSPPKDTQYF; cdr3_nt: TGTGCCAGCAGCTTCCCTTCCCCGCCTAAAGATACGCAGTATTTT
v_call: TRBV12-3/TRBV12-4; j_call: TRBJ1-1; d_call: TRBD1; clone_size: once; cdr3_aa: CSSTQGHEAFF; cdr3_nt: TGTTCCAGCACACAGGGGCATGAAGCTTTCTTT
v_call: TRBV3-1; j_call: TRBJ2-7; d_call: NA; clone_size: NA; cdr3_aa: CASSPDTYEQYF; cdr3_nt: TGTGCCAGCAGCCCGGACACCTACGAGCAGTACTTC
v_call: TRBV24-1; j_call: TRBJ2-7; d_call: NA; clone_size: NA; cdr3_aa: CATWTVYEQYF; cdr3_nt: TGTGCCACCTGGACAGTCTACGAGCAGTACTTC
v_call: TRBV27; j_call: TRBJ2-1; d_call: TRBD2; clone_size: many; cdr3_aa: CASSRYGGSPYEQFF; cdr3_nt: TGTGCCAGCAGTCGCTACGGGGGGTCGCCCTATGAGCAGTTCTTC
v_call: TRBV7-9; j_call: TRBJ1-1; d_call: NA; clone_size: NA; cdr3_aa: CATAVGNTEAFF; cdr3_nt: TGTGCCACCGCTGTTGGGAACACTGAAGCTTTCTTT
v_call: TRBV6-1; j_call: TRBJ2-3; d_call: NA; clone_size: many; cdr3_aa: CASSDVNRAADTQYF; cdr3_nt: TGTGCCAGCAGTGATGTGAACAGGGCGGCAGATACGCAGTATTTT
v_call: TRBV19; j_call: TRBJ2-7; d_call: NA; clone_size: few; cdr3_aa: CASSIGAGLYEQYF; cdr3_nt: TGTGCCAGTAGTATAGGAGCAGGGCTCTACGAGCAGTACTTC
v_call: TRBV4-1; j_call: TRBJ2-5; d_call: TRBD2; clone_size: many; cdr3_aa: CASSQDWAGEETQYF; cdr3_nt: TGCGCCAGCAGCCAAGATTGGGCGGGGGAAGAGACCCAGTACTTC
v_call: TRBV5-1; j_call: TRBJ2-3; d_call: NA; clone_size: many; cdr3_aa: CASSLANLLRTDTQYF; cdr3_nt: TGCGCCAGCAGCTTGGCTAACCTACTTCGTACAGATACGCAGTATTTT
v_call: TRBV6-5; j_call: TRBJ2-3; d_call: TRBD1; clone_size: NA; cdr3_aa: CASSYLRTGANTGELYF; cdr3_nt: TGTGCCAGCAGTTACCTTCGGACAGGGGCGAACACCGGGGAGCTGTATTTT
v_call: TRBV29-1; j_call: TRBJ2-1; d_call: NA; clone_size: NA; cdr3_aa: CSVEARGEQFF; cdr3_nt: TGCAGCGTTGAGGCGCGGGGTGAGCAGTTCTTC